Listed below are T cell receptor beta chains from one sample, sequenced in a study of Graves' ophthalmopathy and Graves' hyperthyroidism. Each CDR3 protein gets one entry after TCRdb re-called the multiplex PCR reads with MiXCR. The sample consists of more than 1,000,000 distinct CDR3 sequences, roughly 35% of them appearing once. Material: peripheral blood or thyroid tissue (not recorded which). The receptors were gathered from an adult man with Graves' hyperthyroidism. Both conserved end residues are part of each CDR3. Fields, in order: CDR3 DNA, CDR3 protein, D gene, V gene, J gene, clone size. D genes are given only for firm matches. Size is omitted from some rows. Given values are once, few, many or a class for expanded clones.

TGCGCCAGCAGCCAAGATGTCGTACGACAGGGAGGAGAGACCCAGTACTTC	CASSQDVVRQGGETQYF	.	TRBV4-1	TRBJ2-5	many
TGCAGTGCTAGATCCCCTAGCGAGATCTACGAGCAGTACTTC	CSARSPSEIYEQYF	.	TRBV20-1	TRBJ2-7	few
TGTGCCAGTGGGACAGGGGCAAATAATTCACCCCTCCACTTT	CASGTGANNSPLHF	TRBD1	TRBV19	TRBJ1-6	.
TGTGCCAGCAGTTACTTCGACAGCATACTTCAAGAGACCCAGTACTTC	CASSYFDSILQETQYF	.	TRBV6-2/TRBV6-3	TRBJ2-5	.
TGCAGTGCTTACCGCACCGGGACTCCCACCTACGAGCAGTACTTC	CSAYRTGTPTYEQYF	.	TRBV20-1	TRBJ2-7	few
TGCAGCGTCACCCGGGGGGGCCCCGAGCAGTACTTC	CSVTRGGPEQYF	TRBD2	TRBV29-1	TRBJ2-7	.
TGTGCCAGCAGCCAAGTAACCCCGTCAGCGGGACTCACCTACGAGCAGTACTTC	CASSQVTPSAGLTYEQYF	TRBD2	TRBV7-9	TRBJ2-7	.
TGTGCCAGCAGCTTAGATGCCGCCCTTTCGGGGGGCAGGAATGGCTACACCTTC	CASSLDAALSGGRNGYTF	.	TRBV7-9	TRBJ1-2	.
TGTGCCAGTAGTCCTAGGGTCTCATCGGAGACCCAGTACTTC	CASSPRVSSETQYF	.	TRBV19	TRBJ2-5	.
TGCAGTGCCGGGCCGGATCTCAACTATGGCTACACCTTC	CSAGPDLNYGYTF	.	TRBV20-1	TRBJ1-2	.
TGTGCCACCAGTGATATGTTCGGGGAGACCCAGTACTTC	CATSDMFGETQYF	.	TRBV24-1	TRBJ2-5	many
TGCGCCAGCAGCTTTTCTAGCGGGAAGGGCGAGCAGTACTTC	CASSFSSGKGEQYF	TRBD2	TRBV5-1	TRBJ2-7	.
TGCAGTGCCCCGGGGGGAAATAGCAATCAGCCCCAGCATTTT	CSAPGGNSNQPQHF	.	TRBV20-1	TRBJ1-5	few
TGTGCCAGCAGCACCGGACAGGGCGGGGGAAGACAGCCCCAGCATTTT	CASSTGQGGGRQPQHF	TRBD1	TRBV7-2	TRBJ1-5	.
TGTGCCAGCAGCCTCTTAGACAGCCCTAGCAATCAGCCCCAGCATTTT	CASSLLDSPSNQPQHF	.	TRBV3-2	TRBJ1-5	few
TGTGCCAGCAGCCAAACCTGGGGGACTGAAGCTTTCTTT	CASSQTWGTEAFF	.	TRBV5-6	TRBJ1-1	many
TGTGCCAGCAGCGTAGACGGGACCTTAAGCTCCTATAATTCACCCCTCCACTTT	CASSVDGTLSSYNSPLHF	.	TRBV9	TRBJ1-6	.
TGTGCCATCAGTTTGGACAGGGGTGGCCACACCTTC	CAISLDRGGHTF	TRBD1	TRBV10-3	TRBJ1-2	.
TGTGCCGGCTTCTCGGAAGAAACCTACGAGCAGTACTTC	CAGFSEETYEQYF	.	TRBV2	TRBJ2-7	many
TGTGCCAGCAACCCCCAGGGGGTCCAAGCTTTCTTT	CASNPQGVQAFF	TRBD1	TRBV2	TRBJ1-1	.
TGTGCCATCAGTACATCCTCGACTGAAGCCTACGAGCAGTACTTC	CAISTSSTEAYEQYF	.	TRBV10-3	TRBJ2-7	.
TGTGCCACCAGCAGCACAGGAGGTTCCGCTGAAGCTTTCTTT	CATSSTGGSAEAFF	.	TRBV15	TRBJ1-1	.
TGTGCCAGCCAACAGAGTTTGGTTCGCGAGCAGTACTTC	CASQQSLVREQYF	.	TRBV2	TRBJ2-7	.
TGTGCCAGCAGTGACGACAGGGGTCAGCCCCAGCATTTT	CASSDDRGQPQHF	TRBD1	TRBV6-5	TRBJ1-5	.
TGTGCCAGCAGTTTAGTTGGGGGGAGGGATGTAGGAGGGAACACTGAAGCTTTCTTT	CASSLVGGRDVGGNTEAFF	.	TRBV12-3/TRBV12-4	TRBJ1-1	once
TGTGCCAGCAGAGCCGGGACGGATACCTACGAGCAGTACTTC	CASRAGTDTYEQYF	.	TRBV6-2/TRBV6-3	TRBJ2-7	.
TGTGCCAGCAGTGAACCCGGGGCTGATGGAAACACTGAAGCTTTCTTT	CASSEPGADGNTEAFF	.	TRBV2	TRBJ1-1	.
TGTGCCAGCAGCTACCCCGGGACTAGTTGGGTCGAGCAGTACTTC	CASSYPGTSWVEQYF	TRBD2	TRBV6-6	TRBJ2-7	.
TGCGCCAGCAGCTTGGACTTCGGGGGAAAACTGTTTTTT	CASSLDFGGKLFF	.	TRBV5-1	TRBJ1-4	.
TGTGCCAGCAGAATTGACAGAATGAACACTGAAGCTTTCTTT	CASRIDRMNTEAFF	.	TRBV11-2	TRBJ1-1	many
TGTGCCAGTAGTATATCGGTACGGCTCCGCACGACAACTAATGAAAAACTGTTTTTT	CASSISVRLRTTTNEKLFF	.	TRBV19	TRBJ1-4	.